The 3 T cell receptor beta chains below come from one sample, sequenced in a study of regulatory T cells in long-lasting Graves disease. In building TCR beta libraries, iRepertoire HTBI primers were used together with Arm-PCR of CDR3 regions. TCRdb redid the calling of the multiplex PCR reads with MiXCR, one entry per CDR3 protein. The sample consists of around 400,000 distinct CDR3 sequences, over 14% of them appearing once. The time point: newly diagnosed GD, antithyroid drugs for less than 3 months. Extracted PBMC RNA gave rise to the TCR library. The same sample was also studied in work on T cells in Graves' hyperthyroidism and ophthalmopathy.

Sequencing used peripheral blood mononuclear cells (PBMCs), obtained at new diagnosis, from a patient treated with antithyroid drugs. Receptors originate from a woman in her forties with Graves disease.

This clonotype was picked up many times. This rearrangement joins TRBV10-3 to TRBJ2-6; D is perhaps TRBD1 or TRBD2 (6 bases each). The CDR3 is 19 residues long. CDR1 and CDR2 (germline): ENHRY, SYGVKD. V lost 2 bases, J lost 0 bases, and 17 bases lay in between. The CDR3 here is CAISEGGTLRLSGANVLTF. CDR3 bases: TGTGCCATCAGTGAGGGGGGGACACTTCGACTCTCTGGGGCCAACGTCCTGACTTTC.

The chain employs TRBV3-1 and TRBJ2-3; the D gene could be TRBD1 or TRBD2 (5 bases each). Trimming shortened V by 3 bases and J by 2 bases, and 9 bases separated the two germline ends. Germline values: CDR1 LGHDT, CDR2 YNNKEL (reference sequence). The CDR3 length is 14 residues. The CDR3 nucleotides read TGTGCCAGCAGCCAGGGGACGGCCACAGATACGCAGTATTTT. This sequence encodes CASSQGTATDTQYF.

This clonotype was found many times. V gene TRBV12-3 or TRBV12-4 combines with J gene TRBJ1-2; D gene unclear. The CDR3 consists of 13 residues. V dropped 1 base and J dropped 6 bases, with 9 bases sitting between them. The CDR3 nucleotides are TGTGCCAGCAGTTTAGGTGTTAAGGATGGCTACACCTTC. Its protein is CASSLGVKDGYTF.